This T cell receptor (beta chain) was observed in a study of neurological immune-mediated disorders. Findings and caveats of the study: HTLV-1-associated myelopathy had the most TCR clonal expansion, whereas multiple sclerosis had the least (lower than in healthy controls). Subjects shared no identical expanded-clone CDR3 amino acid sequences, suggesting private TCR-beta repertoires in all groups.

Germline CDR1 SGHVS, CDR2 FNYEAQ. After removal of 2 bases from V and 8 bases from J, the junction contained 6 bases not matched to a gene. There are 16 residues in the CDR3. 5'RACE generated cDNA with 10-nucleotide random UMIs. From the 5' RACE reads, TCRdb called clonotypes with MiXCR, one entry per CDR3 protein. The profile shows approximately 44,000 distinct CDR3 sequences, 14% of them singletons. As concerns this clonotype: Its antigen remains unidentified.

Sorted libraries came from around 990,000 CD4+ or CD8+ T cells. V usage is TRBV7-6 and J usage is TRBJ2-1, with 13 bases that match TRBD2. Sequencing was carried out using CD4+ T cells from blood. The TCR originated in an older woman with HTLV-1-associated myelopathy (HAM/TSP). The chain's CDR3 is CASSLRTSGGRYEQFF. Written as DNA, the CDR3 is TGTGCCAGCAGCTTAAGGACTAGCGGGGGAAGGTATGAGCAGTTCTTC.